This T cell receptor beta chain was sequenced for a study of blood T cell repertoires in COVID-19. Assay used: immunoSEQ multiplex PCR; TCRdb lists only in-frame clones, some missing. The sample gives roughly 180,000 clones, approximately 86% of which show up once; around 1.9% is in the top ten. The sample consisted of peripheral blood. The clonotype originates from a man aged 65 to 85 with active or convalescent COVID-19.

CDR3 residues: CASIYQQGANYGYTF. CDR3 sequence (DNA): TGTGCCAGCATCTACCAACAGGGAGCTAACTATGGCTACACCTTC. The rearrangement uses TRBV2 and TRBJ1-2, with D perhaps TRBD1 (6 bases). V lost 7 bases, J lost 0 bases, and 15 bases lay in between. Germline CDR1 is SNHLY and CDR2 is FYNNEI. The CDR3 runs 15 residues.